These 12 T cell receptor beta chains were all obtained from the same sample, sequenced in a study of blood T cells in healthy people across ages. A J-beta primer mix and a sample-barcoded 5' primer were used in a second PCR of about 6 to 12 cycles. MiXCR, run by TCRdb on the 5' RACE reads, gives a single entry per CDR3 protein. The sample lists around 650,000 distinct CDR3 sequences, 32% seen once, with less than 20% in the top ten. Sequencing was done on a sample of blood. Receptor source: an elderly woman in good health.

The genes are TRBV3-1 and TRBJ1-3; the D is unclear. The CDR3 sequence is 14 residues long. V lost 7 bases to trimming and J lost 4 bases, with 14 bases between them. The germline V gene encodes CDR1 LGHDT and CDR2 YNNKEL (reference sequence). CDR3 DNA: TGTGCCAGCACCCGAGGAGGGTCAGGAAACACCATATATTTT. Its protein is CASTRGGSGNTIYF.

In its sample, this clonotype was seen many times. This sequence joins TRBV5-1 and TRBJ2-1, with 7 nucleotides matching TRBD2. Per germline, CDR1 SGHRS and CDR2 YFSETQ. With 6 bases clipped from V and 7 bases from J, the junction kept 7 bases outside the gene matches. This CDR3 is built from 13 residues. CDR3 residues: CASKEDGGNEQFF. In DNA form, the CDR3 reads TGCGCCAGCAAGGAGGACGGGGGGAATGAGCAGTTCTTC.

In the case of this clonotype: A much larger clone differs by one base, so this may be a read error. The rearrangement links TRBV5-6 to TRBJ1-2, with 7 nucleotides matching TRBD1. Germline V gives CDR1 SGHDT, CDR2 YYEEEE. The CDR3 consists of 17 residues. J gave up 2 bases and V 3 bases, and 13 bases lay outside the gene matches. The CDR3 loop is CASSSDRTHTVNYGYTF. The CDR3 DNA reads TGTGCCAGCAGCTCGGACAGGACGCATACCGTAAACTATGGCTACACCTTC.

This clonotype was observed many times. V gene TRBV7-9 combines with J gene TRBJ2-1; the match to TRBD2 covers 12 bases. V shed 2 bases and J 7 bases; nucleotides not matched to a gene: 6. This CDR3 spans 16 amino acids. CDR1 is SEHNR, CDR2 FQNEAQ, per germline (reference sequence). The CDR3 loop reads CASSLRGLAGRNEQFF. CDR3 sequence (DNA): TGTGCCAGCAGCTTACGTGGACTAGCGGGGAGGAATGAGCAGTTCTTC.

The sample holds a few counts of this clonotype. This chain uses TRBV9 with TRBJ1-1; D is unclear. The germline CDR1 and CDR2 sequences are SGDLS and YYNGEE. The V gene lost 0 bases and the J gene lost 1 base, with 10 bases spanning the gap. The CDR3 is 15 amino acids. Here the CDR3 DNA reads TGTGCCAGCAGCGTAGGCGACCCCTCGAACACTGAAGCTTTCTTT. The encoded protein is CASSVGDPSNTEAFF.

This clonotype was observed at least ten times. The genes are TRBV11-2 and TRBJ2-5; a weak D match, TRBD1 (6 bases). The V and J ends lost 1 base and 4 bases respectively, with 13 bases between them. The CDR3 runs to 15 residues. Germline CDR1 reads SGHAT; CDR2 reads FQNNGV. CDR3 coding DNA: TGTGCCAGCAGCTTAGGGGCTCAGGGGCGAGAGACCCAGTACTTC. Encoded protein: CASSLGAQGRETQYF.

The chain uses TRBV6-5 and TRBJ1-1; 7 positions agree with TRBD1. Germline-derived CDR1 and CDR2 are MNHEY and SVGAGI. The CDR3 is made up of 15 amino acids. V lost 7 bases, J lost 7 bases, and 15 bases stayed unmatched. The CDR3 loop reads CASNARGRGLGEAFF. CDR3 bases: TGTGCCAGCAACGCCCGGGGCAGGGGGTTAGGTGAAGCTTTCTTT.

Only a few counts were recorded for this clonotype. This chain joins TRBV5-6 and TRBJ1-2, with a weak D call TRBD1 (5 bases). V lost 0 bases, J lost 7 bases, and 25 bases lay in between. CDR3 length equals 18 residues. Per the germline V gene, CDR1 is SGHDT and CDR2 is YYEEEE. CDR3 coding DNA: TGTGCCAGCAGCTTGGTGGGACGCCTACAGGACTACTTGCTTGGCTACACCTTC. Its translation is CASSLVGRLQDYLLGYTF.

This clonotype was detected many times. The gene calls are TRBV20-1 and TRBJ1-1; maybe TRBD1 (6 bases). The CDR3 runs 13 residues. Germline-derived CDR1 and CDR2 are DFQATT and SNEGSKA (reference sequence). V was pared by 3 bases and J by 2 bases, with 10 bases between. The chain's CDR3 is CSARYRDNTEAFF. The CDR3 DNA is TGCAGTGCTAGGTACAGGGACAACACTGAAGCTTTCTTT.

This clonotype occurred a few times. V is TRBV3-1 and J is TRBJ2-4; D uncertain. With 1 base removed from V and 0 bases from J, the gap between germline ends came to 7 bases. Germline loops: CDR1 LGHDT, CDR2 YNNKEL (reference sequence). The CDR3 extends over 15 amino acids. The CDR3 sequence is CASSQGPLAKNIQYF. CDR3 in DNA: TGTGCCAGCAGCCAAGGGCCGCTAGCCAAAAACATTCAGTACTTC.

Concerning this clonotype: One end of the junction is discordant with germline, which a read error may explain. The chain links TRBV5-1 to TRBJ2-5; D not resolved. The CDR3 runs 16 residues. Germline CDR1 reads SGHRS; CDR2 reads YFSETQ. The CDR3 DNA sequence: TGCGCCGGCAGCTTGTCCCCGGCCCTGTACCAAGAGACCCAGTACTTC. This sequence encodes CAGSLSPALYQETQYF.

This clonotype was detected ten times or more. CDR3 in amino acids: CASSPALAGGYNEQFF. CDR3 sequence (DNA): TGTGCCAGCAGCCCAGCCCTAGCGGGGGGTTACAATGAGCAGTTCTTC. This chain joins TRBV7-9 and TRBJ2-1; 11 positions match TRBD2. Germline V lookup: CDR1 SEHNR, CDR2 FQNEAQ (reference sequence). V dropped 5 bases and J dropped 4; count of bases not matched to a gene: 7. The CDR3 sequence is 16 residues long.